A single sample gave rise to the 12 T cell receptor beta chains below, sequenced in a study of blood T cell repertoires in COVID-19 (dated by TCRdb to the early 2020s). Library preparation employed the immunoSEQ multiplex PCR assay. What TCRdb holds here is the immuneACCESS table cut down to in-frame rearrangements. Part of the clones is not present; checked against another copy, under half of the missing clones reflect an unresolved V gene, and the others are unexplained. In this sample the table shows fewer than 70,000 clones, roughly 88% of which occur a single time. About 3.8% of the sample goes to the ten largest clones. Sequencing was done on a sample of peripheral blood. The receptors shown here come from a human donor in a cohort sampled during active COVID-19.

This chain links TRBV29-1 with TRBJ2-3, with TRBD2 identical over 9 bases. The germline gives CDR1 SQVTM, CDR2 ANQGSEA. J gave up 2 bases and V 5 bases, and 2 bases lay outside the gene matches. The CDR3 runs 13 residues. CDR3 coding DNA: TGCAGCGTTCCTAGCGGGATCACAGATACGCAGTATTTT. It is translated as CSVPSGITDTQYF.

The chain links TRBV19 to TRBJ2-4; D perhaps matches TRBD2 (7 bases). The V and J ends lost 2 bases and 6 bases respectively, with 17 bases between them. The CDR3 runs 16 residues. The germline gives CDR1 LNHDA, CDR2 SQIVND (reference sequence). The chain's CDR3 is CASSIKGGAGSNIQYF. The DNA of the CDR3 is TGTGCCAGTAGTATAAAGGGGGGGGCGGGTTCAAACATTCAGTACTTC.

This chain connects TRBV2 to TRBJ2-7, with a tentative D call TRBD1 (6 bases). With 4 bases removed from V and 2 bases from J, the gap between germline ends came to 9 bases. Germline V gene sequence: CDR1 SNHLY, CDR2 FYNNEI. This CDR3 has 13 residues. CDR3: CASSGDIPYEQYF. The CDR3 DNA follows: TGTGCCAGCAGTGGGGACATTCCCTACGAGCAGTACTTC.

The chain has TRBV6-2 or TRBV6-3 and TRBJ2-3, with D maybe TRBD1 (6 bases). CDR3 size: 15 residues. Germline assignment: CDR1 MNHEY and CDR2 SVGEGT. The V and J ends lost 4 bases and 3 bases respectively, with 14 bases between them. The CDR3 DNA reads as TGTGCCAGCAGTTCCCTGACAGGTACGACAGATACGCAGTATTTT. Its translation is CASSSLTGTTDTQYF.

The chain carries TRBV7-9 and TRBJ2-5; no reliable D call. V was cut by 5 bases and J by 2 bases, with 3 bases left in between. CDR1 is SEHNR, CDR2 FQNEAQ, per germline (reference sequence). The CDR3 runs to 11 residues. CDR3: CASSLQETQYF. The CDR3 DNA follows: TGTGCCAGCAGCCTACAAGAGACCCAGTACTTC. The full variable domain, rest sourced from reference TRBV7-9 and TRBJ2-5, is DTGVSQNPRHKITKRGQNVTFRCDPISEHNRLYWYRQTLGQGPEFLTYFQNEAQLEKSRLLSDRFSAERPKGSFSTLEIQRTEQGDSAMYLCASSLQETQYFGPGTRLLVL.

The CDR3 loop reads CASSRRDRDNSPLHF. The DNA of the CDR3 is TGTGCCAGCAGTCGCCGGGACAGGGATAATTCACCCCTCCACTTT. V gene TRBV28 combines with J gene TRBJ1-6; 9 bases are a match to TRBD1. This CDR3 spans 15 amino acids. Germline values: CDR1 MDHEN, CDR2 SYDVKM. After removal of 5 bases from V and 5 bases from J, the junction contained 4 bases not matched to a gene.

The chain carries TRBV3-1 (or the pseudogene TRBV3-2) and TRBJ2-3; D gene uncertain. CDR1 is LGHDT, CDR2 YNNKEL, per germline (reference sequence). This CDR3 has 13 amino acids. V was pared by 6 bases and J by 2 bases, with 9 bases between. CDR3 sequence reads: CASRRYDTDTQYF. The DNA of the CDR3 is TGTGCCAGCAGGAGGTACGACACAGATACGCAGTATTTT.

J is TRBJ2-7 and V is TRBV11-2; 9 nucleotides match TRBD2. Germline CDR1 and CDR2: SGHAT and FQNNGV. The CDR3 consists of 17 residues. The V segment lost 0 bases and the J segment 1 base; nucleotides outside the gene matches: 7. The CDR3 DNA is TGTGCCAGCAGCTTAGAGGCGGTGACTAGCGGTTCCTACGAGCAGTACTTC. Translating it yields CASSLEAVTSGSYEQYF.

The J gene is TRBJ1-1, the V gene TRBV6-6; D remains ambiguous. This CDR3 is built from 16 residues. V lost 7 bases and J lost 0, with 18 bases in between. Germline-derived CDR1 and CDR2 are MNHNY and SVGAGI (reference sequence). The CDR3 reads CASTRLPIDMNTEAFF. The DNA for the CDR3 is TGTGCCAGCACCCGACTACCCATTGACATGAACACTGAAGCTTTCTTT.

On this clone: At one of its ends the junction is not consistent with the germline gene, which may arise from a read error. This sequence joins TRBV19 and TRBJ1-1, with 9 bases that match TRBD1. Germline values: CDR1 LNHDA, CDR2 SQIVND (reference sequence). CDR3 length: 11 amino acids. CDR3 in DNA: TGCGGGACAGGGTTTGGCACTGAAGCTTTCTTT. Translated, it gives CGTGFGTEAFF.

The chain recombines TRBV4-2 with TRBJ1-5, with 7 bases lining up with TRBD1. V lost 1 base, J lost 7 bases, and 13 bases stayed unmatched. This CDR3 has 17 amino acids. CDR1 is LGHNA, CDR2 YNFKEQ, per germline. CDR3 nucleotides: TGTGCCAGCAGCCAAGGGAATGCCCAGGGGGTTGAGCAGCCCCAGCATTTT. It translates to CASSQGNAQGVEQPQHF.

Comment on this clone: At one end the junction does not follow the germline gene, possibly because of a read error. This chain connects TRBV4-2 to TRBJ1-1; D call uncertain. The CDR3 sequence is 14 residues long. CDR1 and CDR2 (germline): LGHNA, YNFKEQ. Here the CDR3 DNA reads TGTGCCAGCAGCCAAGTGATAGTCGACTTTTCGATCTTGTTT. Translated, it gives CASSQVIVDFSILF.